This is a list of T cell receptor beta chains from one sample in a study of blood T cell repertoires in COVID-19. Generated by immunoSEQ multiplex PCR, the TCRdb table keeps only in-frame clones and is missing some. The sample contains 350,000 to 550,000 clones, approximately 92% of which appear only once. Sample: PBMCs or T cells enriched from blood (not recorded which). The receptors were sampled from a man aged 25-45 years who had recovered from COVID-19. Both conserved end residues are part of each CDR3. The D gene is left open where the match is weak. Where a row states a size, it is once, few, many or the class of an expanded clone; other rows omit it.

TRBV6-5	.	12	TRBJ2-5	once	CASSRDKETQYF	TGTGCCAGCAGCCGGGATAAAGAGACCCAGTACTTC
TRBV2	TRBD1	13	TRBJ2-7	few	CATGTVASYEQYF	TGTGCCACCGGGACAGTTGCCTCCTACGAGCAGTACTTC
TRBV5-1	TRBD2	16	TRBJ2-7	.	CASSLTSGRTSYEQYF	TGCGCCAGCAGCCTGACTAGCGGGAGGACTTCCTACGAGCAGTACTTC
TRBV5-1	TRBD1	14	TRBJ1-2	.	CASTQDRENYGYTF	TGCGCCAGCACCCAGGACAGGGAGAACTATGGCTACACCTTC
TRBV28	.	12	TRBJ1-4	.	CASSPLREKLFF	TGTGCCAGCAGTCCCCTGAGGGAAAAACTGTTTTTT
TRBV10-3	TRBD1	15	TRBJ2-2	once	CAITPGQGATGELFF	TGTGCCATCACACCGGGACAGGGGGCCACCGGGGAGCTGTTTTTT
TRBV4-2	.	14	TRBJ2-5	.	CASSQKGDWETQYF	TGTGCCAGCAGCCAAAAGGGGGATTGGGAGACCCAGTACTTC
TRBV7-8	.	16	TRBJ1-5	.	CASSSLEGYSNQPQHF	TGTGCCAGCAGCTCTTTGGAGGGTTATAGCAATCAGCCCCAGCATTTT
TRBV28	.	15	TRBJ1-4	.	CASSPLDRLNEKLFF	TGTGCCAGCAGTCCCCTAGACAGGCTAAATGAAAAACTGTTTTTT
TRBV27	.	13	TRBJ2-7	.	CASRLGSSYEQYF	TGTGCCAGCAGACTAGGCTCTTCCTACGAGCAGTACTTC
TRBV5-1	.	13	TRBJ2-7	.	CASSFEGFYEQYF	TGCGCCAGCAGCTTCGAGGGATTCTACGAGCAGTACTTC
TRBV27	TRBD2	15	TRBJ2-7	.	CASSQTAAGGYEQYF	TGTGCCAGCAGCCAAACAGCGGCGGGAGGCTACGAGCAGTACTTC
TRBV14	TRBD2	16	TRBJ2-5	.	CASSRLGLVNQETQYF	TGTGCCAGCAGCCGCTTGGGACTAGTCAACCAAGAGACCCAGTACTTC
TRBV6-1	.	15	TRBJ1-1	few	CASSEQGITSTEAFF	TGTGCCAGCAGTGAACAGGGGATCACTTCCACTGAAGCTTTCTTT
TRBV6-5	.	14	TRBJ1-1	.	CASSYGGGDTEAFF	TGTGCCAGCAGTTACGGCGGGGGGGACACTGAAGCTTTCTTT
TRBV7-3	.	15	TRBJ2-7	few	CASSSTLAGPHEQYF	TGTGCCAGCAGCTCCACGCTAGCTGGTCCCCACGAGCAGTACTTC
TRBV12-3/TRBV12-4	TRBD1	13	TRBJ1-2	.	CASLGQDYYGYTF	TGTGCCAGCCTCGGACAGGATTACTATGGCTACACCTTC
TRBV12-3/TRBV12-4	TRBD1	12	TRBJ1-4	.	CASSLDRAKLFF	TGTGCCAGCAGTTTGGACAGGGCGAAACTGTTTTTT
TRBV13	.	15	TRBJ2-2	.	CASSQISLPTGELFF	TGTGCCAGCAGCCAGATATCGCTGCCCACCGGGGAGCTGTTTTTT
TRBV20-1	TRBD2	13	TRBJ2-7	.	CSASLGLANEQYF	TGCAGTGCTAGTTTGGGACTAGCCAACGAGCAGTACTTC
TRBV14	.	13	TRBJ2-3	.	CASSQDRGATQYF	TGTGCCAGCAGCCAAGACAGGGGGGCTACGCAGTATTTT
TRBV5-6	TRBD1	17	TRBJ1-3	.	CASRFWETGFSGNTIYF	TGTGCCAGCAGATTTTGGGAGACAGGGTTCTCTGGAAACACCATATATTTT
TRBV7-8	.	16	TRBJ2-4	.	CASSPSRLLAKNIQYF	TGTGCCAGCAGCCCTAGTCGGCTGCTAGCCAAAAACATTCAGTACTTC
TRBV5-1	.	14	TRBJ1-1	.	CASSLLSGGTEAFF	TGCGCCAGCAGCTTACTTTCGGGTGGCACTGAAGCTTTCTTT
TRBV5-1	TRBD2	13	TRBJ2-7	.	CASSWEGIYEQYF	TGCGCCAGCAGCTGGGAGGGAATCTACGAGCAGTACTTC
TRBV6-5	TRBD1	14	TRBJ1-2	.	CASCLTGAQGGYTF	TGTGCCAGCTGTTTGACAGGGGCGCAGGGAGGCTACACCTTC
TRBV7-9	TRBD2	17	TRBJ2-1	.	CASSSWTSGRAANEQFF	TGTGCCAGCAGCTCCTGGACTAGCGGGAGGGCCGCGAATGAGCAGTTCTTC
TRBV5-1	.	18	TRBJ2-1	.	CASSEQGTRAAESGEQFF	TGCGCCAGCAGCGAACAGGGTACCCGGGCCGCTGAGTCTGGTGAGCAGTTCTTC
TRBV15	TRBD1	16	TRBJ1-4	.	CATSRDPGQGNEKLFF	TGTGCCACCAGCAGAGATCCAGGACAGGGGAATGAAAAACTGTTTTTT
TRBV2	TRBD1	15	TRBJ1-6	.	CASSEGQGGRSPLHF	TGTGCCAGCAGTGAAGGCCAGGGGGGAAGATCACCCCTCCACTTT
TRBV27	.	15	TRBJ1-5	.	CASSGVAGSDQPQHF	TGTGCCAGCAGTGGCGTCGCGGGGTCCGATCAGCCCCAGCATTTT
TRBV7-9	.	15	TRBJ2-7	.	CASSFSDLPSYEQYF	TGTGCCAGCAGCTTCTCCGACTTGCCCTCCTACGAGCAGTACTTC
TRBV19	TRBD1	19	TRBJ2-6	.	CASSISRTGASPGANVLTF	TGTGCCAGTAGTATAAGCAGGACAGGGGCTAGCCCTGGGGCCAACGTCCTGACTTTC
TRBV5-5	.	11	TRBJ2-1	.	CASRVPNEQFF	TGTGCCAGCCGAGTTCCTAATGAGCAGTTCTTC
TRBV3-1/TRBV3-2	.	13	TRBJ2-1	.	CASSQDLAGEQFF	TGTGCCAGCAGCCAAGATCTAGCAGGCGAGCAGTTCTTC
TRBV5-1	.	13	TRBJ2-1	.	CASRNSGLDEQFF	TGCGCCAGCAGGAACTCAGGGTTGGATGAGCAGTTCTTC
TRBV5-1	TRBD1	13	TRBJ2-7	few	CASGDRGPYEQYF	TGCGCCAGCGGGGACAGGGGTCCCTACGAGCAGTACTTC
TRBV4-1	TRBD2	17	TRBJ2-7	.	CASSQTRAAGRTYEQYF	TGCGCCAGCAGCCAGACACGCGCAGCGGGAAGAACCTACGAGCAGTACTTC
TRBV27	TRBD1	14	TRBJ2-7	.	CASRPRDRGHEQYF	TGTGCCAGCAGACCCCGGGACAGGGGGCACGAGCAGTACTTC
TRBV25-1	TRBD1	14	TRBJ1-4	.	CASKTGEDDEKLFF	TGTGCCAGCAAGACAGGGGAAGACGATGAAAAACTGTTTTTT
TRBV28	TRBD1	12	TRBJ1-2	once	CASSQGTGGYTF	TGTGCCAGCAGTCAGGGGACAGGGGGCTACACCTTC
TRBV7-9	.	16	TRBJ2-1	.	CASSLFTGATHNEQFF	TGTGCCAGCAGCTTATTCACAGGCGCTACCCACAATGAGCAGTTCTTC
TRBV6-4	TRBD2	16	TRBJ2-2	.	CASSVSPAGGPGELFF	TGTGCCAGCAGTGTCTCCCCAGCGGGAGGCCCCGGGGAGCTGTTTTTT
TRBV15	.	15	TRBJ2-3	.	CATSIGRGHTDTQYF	TGTGCCACCAGCATTGGGCGGGGGCACACAGATACGCAGTATTTT
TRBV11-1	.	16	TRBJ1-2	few	CASSLADEGGLLGYTF	TGTGCCAGCAGCTTAGCCGACGAAGGAGGGCTTCTTGGCTACACCTTC
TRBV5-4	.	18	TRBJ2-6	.	CASSLVFRRGSGANVLTF	TGTGCCAGCAGCTTGGTCTTTCGCCGGGGGTCTGGGGCCAACGTCCTGACTTTC
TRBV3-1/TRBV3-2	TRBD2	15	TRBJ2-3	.	CASSQVDSGSDTQYF	TGTGCCAGCAGCCAAGTCGATAGCGGGAGTGATACGCAGTATTTT
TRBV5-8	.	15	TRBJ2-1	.	CASSLDTGNYNEQFF	TGTGCCAGCAGCTTGGATACAGGGAACTACAATGAGCAGTTCTTC
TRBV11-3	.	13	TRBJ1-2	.	CASSLGGDYGYTF	TGTGCCAGCAGCTTAGGGGGGGACTATGGCTACACCTTC
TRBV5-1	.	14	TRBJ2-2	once	CASSIGSPAGELFF	TGCGCCAGCAGTATCGGGAGCCCGGCCGGGGAGCTGTTTTTT
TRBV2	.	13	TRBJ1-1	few	CASRTDTNTEAFF	TGTGCCAGCAGAACGGACACGAACACTGAAGCTTTCTTT
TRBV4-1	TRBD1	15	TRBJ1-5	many	CASSQPGQRTQPQHF	TGCGCCAGCAGCCAGCCGGGACAGCGTACTCAGCCCCAGCATTTT